This T cell receptor (beta chain) appears in the sequencing data of a study of human T cells and chemical hapten exposure. Study-wide results and limits: Once DPC sensitization occurred, TCRs above 1 in 1000 frequency showed no change.

TCRdb called the 5' RACE reads again in MiXCR, with one record for every CDR3 protein. The sample has about 140,000 distinct CDR3 sequences, roughly 4.1% seen once. Total RNA extraction was carried out from unfractionated whole blood. This clonotype was counted ten times or more. Its specificity is unknown. The CDR3 totals 13 residues. From germline, CDR1 is MNHNS and CDR2 SASEGT. Trimming removed 6 bases at V and 5 bases at J, with 14 bases between. This chain connects TRBV6-1 to TRBJ2-7; D is possibly TRBD1 (5 bases). The source is a female donor in good health. CDR3 DNA: TGTGCCAGCAGAACGCGGACAATCGACGAGCAGTACTTC. It translates to CASRTRTIDEQYF.